The T cell receptor (beta chain) under discussion was sequenced for a study of technical replicates of blood from a handful of donors. Only in-frame clones appear in the TCRdb table, and some are missing; sequencing was by immunoSEQ multiplex PCR. The profile shows roughly 16,000 clones, around nine tenths of them singletons. The sample comprised PBMCs. The receptor was isolated from a human donor in good health.

The CDR3 coding sequence is TGTGCCAGCAGTTTATCGGGCAGGGGGTTAAACACCGGGGAGCTGTTTTTT. It encodes CASSLSGRGLNTGELFF. V and J are TRBV27 and TRBJ2-2; 7 bases agree with TRBD1. The V gene end was trimmed by 0 bases and the J gene end by 2 bases; junction bases not matched to a gene: 6. This CDR3 region has 17 residues. CDR1 and CDR2 (germline): MNHEY, SMNVEV (reference sequence).